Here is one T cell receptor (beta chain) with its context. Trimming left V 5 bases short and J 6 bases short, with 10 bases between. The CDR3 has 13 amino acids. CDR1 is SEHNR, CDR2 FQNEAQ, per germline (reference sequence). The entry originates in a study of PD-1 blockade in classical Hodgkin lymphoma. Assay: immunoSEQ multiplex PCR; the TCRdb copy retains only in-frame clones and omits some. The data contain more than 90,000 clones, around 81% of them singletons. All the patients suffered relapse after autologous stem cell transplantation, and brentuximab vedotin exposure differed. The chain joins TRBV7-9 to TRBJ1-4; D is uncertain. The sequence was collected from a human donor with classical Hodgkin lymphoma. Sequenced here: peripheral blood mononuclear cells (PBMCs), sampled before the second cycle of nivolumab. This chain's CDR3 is CASSPREYEKLFF. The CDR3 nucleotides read TGTGCCAGCAGCCCCCGCGAATATGAAAAACTGTTTTTT.